This entry describes one TCR beta chain. This clonotype was seen more than once but under ten times. The target of this receptor is not known. No quality values exist for individual bases; no much larger clone is one base distant. Via the germline V gene (reference sequence), CDR1 is SGHNT and CDR2 YYREEE. The junction shows trimming of 5 bases on V and 5 bases on J, plus 14 bases between the germline ends. The CDR3 covers 14 residues, taking in both the cysteine and the phenylalanine. The CDR3 DNA has 42 bases and is translated from base 1. The data are from a study of type 1 regulatory T cells (dated by TCRdb to the early 2020s). Regarding the complete study: An in vitro protocol by which a Tr1-enriched, alloantigen-specific CD4 T cell product named T-allo10 was generated was characterized in the study. Patients with hematological malignancies who were receiving allogeneic hematopoietic stem cell transplantation were the group in which T-allo10 was being clinically evaluated.

Sequencing instrument: Illumina MiSeq. The raw public data were reprocessed by TCRdb itself: fastp quality trimming at Q25, MiXCR clonotype calling, in-frame beta chains only. Rows are combined by CDR3 protein, so each entry shows the most common genes and DNA. The table for this sample lists approximately 19,000 distinct CDR3 sequences; around 9.6% of them were counted only once. Together, the top ten hold 2.8% of the sample. The receptor was isolated from a human donor in good health. The chain links TRBV5-4 with TRBJ2-1; a weak D assignment points to TRBD1 (5 bases agree). Sequenced: CD4+ T cells, either the whole sample or a sorted fraction (not recorded which). The CDR3 loop reads CASSPAPRDNEQFF. The sequenced DNA: TGTGCCAGCAGTCCCGCGCCCAGGGACAATGAGCAGTTCTTC.